This T cell receptor (beta chain) derives from a study of identical twins. In its sample, this clonotype was seen a few times. What it binds is unknown. Unique molecular identifiers were present on the cDNA, and a universal primer site came from template switching. TCRdb called the 5' RACE reads again in MiXCR, with one record for every CDR3 protein. The table includes a few hundred thousand distinct CDR3 sequences, more than 9% detected once. The CDR3 loop spans 16 amino acids. J lost 3 bases, V lost 5 bases, and 7 bases had no gene match. Germline CDR1 reads ENHRY; CDR2 reads SYGVKD. Study results and limitations: The analysis was cross-sectional rather than longitudinal within donors. Models underestimated out-of-frame TCR alpha sharing in monozygotic twins.

These data also featured in a second study, about yellow fever vaccine responses in identical twins. Per that paper: Reports say the vaccine T cell response in twins looked partly convergent and partly personalized.

The rearrangement links TRBV10-3 to TRBJ1-3, with 10 bases fitting TRBD1. The material sequenced was PBMCs. The sequence was collected from a woman in her late teens or twenties in good health. CDR3 in DNA: TGTGCCATCAGTCCGGGACAGGGGACCCTTGGAAACACCATATATTTT. It encodes CAISPGQGTLGNTIYF.